The 5 T cell receptor beta chains below all came from one sample that was sequenced in a study of beta chain features in type 1 diabetes. Sequenced material consisted of expressed TCRB transcripts (all of the isolated RNA was reverse transcribed). TCRdb keeps only in-frame clones here, not all; method: immunoSEQ multiplex PCR. The table has approximately 340,000 clones, more than 13% seen once. Sequencing input: naive CD4+ T cells from blood. The receptors derive from a woman aged 18 to 35 in good health.

The J gene is TRBJ1-2, the V gene TRBV5-1; D is ambiguous. CDR1 is SGHRS and CDR2 is YFSETQ in the germline V gene. Trimming pared 4 bases from V and 7 bases from J, leaving 20 bases between. The CDR3 runs to 15 residues. The CDR3 DNA reads as TGCGCCAGCAGCCCGAAGGTTCAGATTAGCGGTGGCTACACCTTC. Translating gives CASSPKVQISGGYTF.

The chain links TRBV5-8 to TRBJ2-7; 8 positions match TRBD1. J lost 0 bases, V lost 4 bases, and 6 bases had no gene match. CDR1 and CDR2 from the germline V gene are SGHTS and YDEGEE. CDR3 length: 15 amino acids. CDR3 protein: CASSRTGGSSYEQYF. DNA of the CDR3: TGTGCCAGCAGCCGCACAGGGGGGAGCTCCTACGAGCAGTACTTC.

The genes are TRBV5-1 and TRBJ2-5, with 8 bases matching TRBD1. Germline V gives CDR1 SGHRS, CDR2 YFSETQ. The CDR3 has 14 residues. V was clipped by 7 bases and J by 2 bases; unmatched bases: 7. DNA of the CDR3: TGCGCCAGCGGACTTGGGACAGGACAAGAGACCCAGTACTTC. Translating it yields CASGLGTGQETQYF. Supplemented by reference TRBV5-1 and TRBJ2-5, the full variable domain reads KAGVTQTPRYLIKTRGQQVTLSCSPISGHRSVSWYQQTPGQGLQFLFEYFSETQRNKGNFPGRFSGRQFSNSRSEMNVSTLELGDSALYLCASGLGTGQETQYFGPGTRLLVL.

This rearrangement joins TRBV18 to TRBJ2-1, with TRBD2 matching 11 bases. The germline gives CDR1 KGHSH, CDR2 LQKENI. V was pared by 0 bases and J by 9 bases, with 4 bases of the junction left unmatched. This CDR3 has 15 residues. CDR3 region: CASSPPGLAGSEQFF. CDR3 nucleotide sequence: TGTGCCAGCTCACCACCAGGACTAGCGGGTAGTGAGCAGTTCTTC.

This clone has just a few counts. The chain combines TRBV28 with TRBJ2-3; D possibly corresponds to TRBD2 (5 bases). This CDR3 is 14 amino acids long. The ends were cut back, 2 bases at V and 6 bases at J, with 12 bases in the middle. Germline lookup yields CDR1 MDHEN and CDR2 SYDVKM. This chain's CDR3 is CASSLPTRVDTQYF. Written as DNA, the CDR3 is TGTGCCAGCAGTTTACCAACGAGGGTTGATACGCAGTATTTT.